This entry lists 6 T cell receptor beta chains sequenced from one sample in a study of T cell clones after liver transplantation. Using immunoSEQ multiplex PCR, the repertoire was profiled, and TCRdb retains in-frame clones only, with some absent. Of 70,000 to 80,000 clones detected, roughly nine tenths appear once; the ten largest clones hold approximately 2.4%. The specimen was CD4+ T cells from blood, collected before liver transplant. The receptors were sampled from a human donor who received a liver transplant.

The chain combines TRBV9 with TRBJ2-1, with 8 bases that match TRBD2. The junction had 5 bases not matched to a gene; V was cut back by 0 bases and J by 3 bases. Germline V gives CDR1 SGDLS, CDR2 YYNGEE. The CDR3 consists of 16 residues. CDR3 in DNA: TGTGCCAGCAGCGTAGTTCCCAGCGGGAGCTACAATGAGCAGTTCTTC. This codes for CASSVVPSGSYNEQFF.

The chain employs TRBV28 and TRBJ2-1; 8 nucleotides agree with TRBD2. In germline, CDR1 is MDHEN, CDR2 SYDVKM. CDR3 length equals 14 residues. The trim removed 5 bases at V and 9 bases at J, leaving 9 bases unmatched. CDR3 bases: TGTGCCAGCAGTCCTCAGCGGGAGCAAGGTGAGCAGTTCTTC. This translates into CASSPQREQGEQFF.

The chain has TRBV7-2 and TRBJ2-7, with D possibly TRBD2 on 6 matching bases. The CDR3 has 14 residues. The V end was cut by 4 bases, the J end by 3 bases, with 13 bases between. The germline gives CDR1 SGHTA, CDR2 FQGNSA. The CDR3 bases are TGTGCCAGCAGCTCCCTCCGGGGGAACTACGAGCAGTACTTC. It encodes CASSSLRGNYEQYF.

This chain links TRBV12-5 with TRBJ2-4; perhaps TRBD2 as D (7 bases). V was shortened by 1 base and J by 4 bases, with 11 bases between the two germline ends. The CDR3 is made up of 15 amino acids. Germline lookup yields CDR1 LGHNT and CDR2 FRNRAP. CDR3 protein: CASGLGEGTKNIQYF. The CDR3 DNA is TGTGCTAGTGGTTTGGGGGAGGGGACAAAAAACATTCAGTACTTC. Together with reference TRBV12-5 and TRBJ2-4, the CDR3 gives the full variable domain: DARVTQTPRHKVTEMGQEVTMRCQPILGHNTVFWYRQTMMQGLELLAYFRNRAPLDDSGMPKDRFSAEMPDATLATLKIQPSEPRDSAVYFCASGLGEGTKNIQYFGAGTRLSVL.

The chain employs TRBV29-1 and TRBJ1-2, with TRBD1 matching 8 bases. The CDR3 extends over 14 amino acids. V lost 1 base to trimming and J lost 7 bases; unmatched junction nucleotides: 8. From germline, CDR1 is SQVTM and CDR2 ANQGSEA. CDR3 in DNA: TGCAGCGTTGAAGGGCAGGGGGCGAGGCGTGGCTACACCTTC. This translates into CSVEGQGARRGYTF.

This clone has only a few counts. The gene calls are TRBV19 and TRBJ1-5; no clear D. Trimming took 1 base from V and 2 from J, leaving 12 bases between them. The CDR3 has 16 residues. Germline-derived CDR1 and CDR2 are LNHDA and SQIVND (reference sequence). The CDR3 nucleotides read TGTGCCAGTAGTATAGCTCGGATGCAGGGCAATCAGCCCCAGCATTTT. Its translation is CASSIARMQGNQPQHF.